This passage covers 13 T cell receptor beta chains from one sample sequenced in a study of blood T cell repertoires in COVID-19. Clones were read by immunoSEQ multiplex PCR, and TCRdb kept only the in-frame ones, dropping some. The sample lists approximately 300,000 clones; 70% to 90% were seen once. The sequenced sample was peripheral blood. All receptors come from a man aged 18-30 years who had recovered from COVID-19.

This clone was seen a single time. The chain is built from TRBV2 and TRBJ2-7; TRBD1 is a possible D gene (5 bases). V shed 3 bases and J shed 5 bases, with 5 bases lying between them. Per the germline V gene, CDR1 is SNHLY and CDR2 is FYNNEI. CDR3 length equals 11 residues. The CDR3 DNA follows: TGTGCCAGCAGTGAGGGGCACGAGCAGTACTTC. Its protein product is CASSEGHEQYF.

The chain links TRBV4-2 to TRBJ2-7; D is unresolved. Trimming took 1 base from V and 4 from J, leaving 17 bases between them. This CDR3 contains 16 residues. Germline CDR1 LGHNA, CDR2 YNFKEQ. Here the CDR3 reads CASSQGLAPETYEQYF. The CDR3, as DNA: TGTGCCAGCAGCCAAGGACTCGCTCCTGAGACTTACGAGCAGTACTTC.

The rearrangement joins TRBV19 to TRBJ1-1; D possibly corresponds to TRBD1 (5 bases). The CDR3 contains 13 residues. V lost 5 bases, J lost 0 bases, and 7 bases lay in between. The germline CDR1 and CDR2 sequences are LNHDA and SQIVND (reference sequence). The CDR3 protein is CASSQGMNTEAFF. In DNA, the CDR3 is TGTGCCAGTAGTCAGGGAATGAACACTGAAGCTTTCTTT.

The rearrangement links TRBV3-1 (or the pseudogene TRBV3-2) to TRBJ1-2; possible D gene TRBD1, 6 bases. The V gene's germline CDR1 is LGHDT and CDR2 YNNKEL (reference sequence). This CDR3 has 15 amino acids. V was pared by 3 bases and J by 2 bases, with 13 bases between. CDR3 sequence: CASSHLQQGNYGYTF. CDR3 coding DNA: TGTGCCAGCAGCCACCTCCAGCAGGGGAACTATGGCTACACCTTC.

This clone appeared once. This chain joins TRBV19 and TRBJ2-1, with TRBD1 matching over 8 bases. With V trimmed by 5 bases and J by 1 base, 16 bases remained unmatched. CDR3 length: 19 amino acids. CDR1 is LNHDA and CDR2 is SQIVND in the germline V gene (reference sequence). The CDR3 DNA follows: TGTGCCAGTAGTGACAGGGGCCCCACCCCGCGGCGGTCCTACAATGAGCAGTTCTTC. Protein product: CASSDRGPTPRRSYNEQFF.

The rearrangement joins TRBV5-1 to TRBJ2-3, with TRBD2 matching over 13 bases. CDR1 is SGHRS and CDR2 is YFSETQ in the germline V gene. This CDR3 has 18 residues. V lost 0 bases, J lost 4 bases, and 8 bases stayed unmatched. This CDR3 is CASSLGGLAGAGADTQYF. For the CDR3, the DNA is TGCGCCAGCAGCTTGGGAGGACTAGCGGGAGCGGGAGCAGATACGCAGTATTTT.

This clone has a single count. This chain links TRBV5-4 with TRBJ2-2, with 9 nucleotides matching TRBD1. With 4 bases clipped from V and 0 bases from J, the junction kept 4 bases outside the gene matches. Per the germline V gene, CDR1 is SGHNT and CDR2 is YYREEE (reference sequence). The CDR3 loop spans 16 amino acids. The chain's CDR3 is CASSTTGGANTGELFF. In nucleotides, the CDR3 is TGTGCCAGCAGCACCACAGGGGGCGCGAACACCGGGGAGCTGTTTTTT.

This sequence joins TRBV19 and TRBJ1-5; D gene unclear. From germline, CDR1 is LNHDA and CDR2 SQIVND (reference sequence). The CDR3 is 15 residues long. With 3 bases removed from V and 3 bases from J, the gap between germline ends came to 12 bases. The CDR3: CASSINGLINQPQHF. The DNA of the CDR3 is TGTGCCAGTAGTATCAACGGTCTTATCAATCAGCCCCAGCATTTT.

CDR3 protein: CASSPTTGSQYSPLHF. CDR3 coding DNA: TGTGCCAGCTCACCAACGACGGGTAGCCAGTATTCACCCCTCCACTTT. The gene calls are TRBV18 and TRBJ1-6, with no clear D. V shed 2 bases and J shed 8 bases, with 16 bases lying between them. Germline CDR1 reads KGHSH; CDR2 reads LQKENI. This CDR3 is 16 amino acids long.

The chain links TRBV7-9 to TRBJ1-1; a possible D gene is TRBD1 (5 bases). CDR1 is SEHNR and CDR2 is FQNEAQ in the germline V gene (reference sequence). The CDR3 spans 15 residues. Trimming stripped 5 bases from V and 1 base from J, with 14 bases between. As DNA, the CDR3 is TGTGCCAGCAGCACGCAGGGCGGGGGGAACACTGAAGCTTTCTTT. Residues: CASSTQGGGNTEAFF.

The rearrangement uses TRBV10-3 and TRBJ2-3; no clear D. Germline loops: CDR1 ENHRY, CDR2 SYGVKD. Trimming removed 4 bases from V and 0 bases from J, with 11 bases in between. CDR3 length equals 15 residues. CDR3: CAISAVGGSTDTQYF. Written as DNA, the CDR3 is TGTGCCATCAGTGCCGTTGGCGGAAGCACAGATACGCAGTATTTT.

The V gene is TRBV27, the J gene TRBJ1-2; possible D gene TRBD1, 6 bases. Germline V gives CDR1 MNHEY, CDR2 SMNVEV (reference sequence). V shed 4 bases and J shed 4 bases, with 19 bases lying between them. This CDR3 is built from 16 residues. CDR3: CASSSRGAGALYGYTF. The CDR3 coding sequence is TGTGCCAGCAGTTCTCGGGGGGCAGGAGCACTCTATGGCTACACCTTC.

The chain carries TRBV5-6 and TRBJ2-3, with D tentatively TRBD2 (6 bases). Germline CDR1 reads SGHDT; CDR2 reads YYEEEE. This CDR3 comprises 15 residues. The V gene lost 2 bases and the J gene lost 1 base, with 11 bases spanning the gap. CDR3 residues: CASSFRDFGTDTQYF. CDR3 DNA: TGTGCCAGCAGCTTCCGGGACTTCGGCACAGATACGCAGTATTTT. The whole variable domain, filled in from reference TRBV5-6 and TRBJ2-3, reads DAGVTQSPTHLIKTRGQQVTLRCSPKSGHDTVSWYQQALGQGPQFIFQYYEEEERQRGNFPDRFSGHQFPNYSSELNVNALLLGDSALYLCASSFRDFGTDTQYFGPGTRLTVL.